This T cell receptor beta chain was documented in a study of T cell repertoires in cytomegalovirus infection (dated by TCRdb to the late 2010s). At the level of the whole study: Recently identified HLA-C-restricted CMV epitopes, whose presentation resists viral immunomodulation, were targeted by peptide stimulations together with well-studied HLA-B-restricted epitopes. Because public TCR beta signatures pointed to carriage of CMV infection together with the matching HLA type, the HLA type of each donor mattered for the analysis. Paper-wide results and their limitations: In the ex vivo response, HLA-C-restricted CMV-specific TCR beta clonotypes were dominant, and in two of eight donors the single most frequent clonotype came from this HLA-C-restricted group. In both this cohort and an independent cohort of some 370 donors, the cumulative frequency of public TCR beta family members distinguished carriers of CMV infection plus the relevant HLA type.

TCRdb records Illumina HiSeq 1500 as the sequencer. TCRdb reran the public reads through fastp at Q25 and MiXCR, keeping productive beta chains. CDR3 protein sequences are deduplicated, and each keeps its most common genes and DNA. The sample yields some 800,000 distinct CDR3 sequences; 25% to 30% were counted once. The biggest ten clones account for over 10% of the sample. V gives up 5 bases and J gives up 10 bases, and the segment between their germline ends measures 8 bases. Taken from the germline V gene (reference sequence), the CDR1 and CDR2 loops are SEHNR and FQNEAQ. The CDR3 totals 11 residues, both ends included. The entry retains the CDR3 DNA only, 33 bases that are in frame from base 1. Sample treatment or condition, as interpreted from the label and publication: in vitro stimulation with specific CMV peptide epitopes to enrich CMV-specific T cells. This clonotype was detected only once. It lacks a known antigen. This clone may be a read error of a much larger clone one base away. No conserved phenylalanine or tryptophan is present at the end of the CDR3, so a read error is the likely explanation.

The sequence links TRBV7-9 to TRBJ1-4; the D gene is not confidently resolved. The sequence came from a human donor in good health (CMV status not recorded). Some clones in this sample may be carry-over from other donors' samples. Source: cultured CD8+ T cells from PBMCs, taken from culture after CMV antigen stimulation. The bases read TGTGCCAGCAGCCAGTCGCTAAAACTGTTTCTT. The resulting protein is CASSQSLKLFL.